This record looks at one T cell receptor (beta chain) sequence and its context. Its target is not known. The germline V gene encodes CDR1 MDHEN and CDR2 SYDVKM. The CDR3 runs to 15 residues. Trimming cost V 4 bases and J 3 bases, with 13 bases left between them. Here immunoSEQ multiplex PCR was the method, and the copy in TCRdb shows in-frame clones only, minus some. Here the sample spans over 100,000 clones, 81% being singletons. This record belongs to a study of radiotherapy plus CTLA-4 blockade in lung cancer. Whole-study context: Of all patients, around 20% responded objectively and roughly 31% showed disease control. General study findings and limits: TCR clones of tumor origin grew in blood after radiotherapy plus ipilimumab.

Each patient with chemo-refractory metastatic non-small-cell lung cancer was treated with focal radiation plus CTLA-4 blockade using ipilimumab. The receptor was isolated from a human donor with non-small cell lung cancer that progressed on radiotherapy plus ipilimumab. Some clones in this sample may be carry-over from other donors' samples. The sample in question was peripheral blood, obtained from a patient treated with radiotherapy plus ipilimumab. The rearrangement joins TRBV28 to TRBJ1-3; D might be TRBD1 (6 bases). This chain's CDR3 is CASSSQGTFGNTIYF. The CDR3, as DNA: TGTGCCAGCAGTTCACAGGGTACGTTTGGAAACACCATATATTTT.